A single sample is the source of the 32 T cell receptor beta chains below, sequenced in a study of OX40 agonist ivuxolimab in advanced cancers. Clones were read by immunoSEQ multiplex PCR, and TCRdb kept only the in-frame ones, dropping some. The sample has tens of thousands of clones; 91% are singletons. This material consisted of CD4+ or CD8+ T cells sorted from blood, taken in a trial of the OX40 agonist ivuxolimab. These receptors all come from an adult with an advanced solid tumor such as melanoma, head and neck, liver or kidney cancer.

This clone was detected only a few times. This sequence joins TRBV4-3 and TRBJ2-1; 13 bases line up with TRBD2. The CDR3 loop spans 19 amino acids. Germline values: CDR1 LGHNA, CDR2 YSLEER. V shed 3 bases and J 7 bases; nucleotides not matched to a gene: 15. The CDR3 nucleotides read TGCGCCAGCAGCCAGTTGGGGACTAGCGGGATTTCCCCGAGTAATGAGCAGTTCTTC. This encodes CASSQLGTSGISPSNEQFF.

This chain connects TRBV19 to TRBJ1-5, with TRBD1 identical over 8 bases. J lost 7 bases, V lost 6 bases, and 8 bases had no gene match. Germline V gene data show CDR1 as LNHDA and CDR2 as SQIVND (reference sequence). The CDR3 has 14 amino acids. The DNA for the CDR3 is TGTGCCAGTAGACCTGACAGGGGAGGACAGCCCCAGCATTTT. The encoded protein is CASRPDRGGQPQHF.

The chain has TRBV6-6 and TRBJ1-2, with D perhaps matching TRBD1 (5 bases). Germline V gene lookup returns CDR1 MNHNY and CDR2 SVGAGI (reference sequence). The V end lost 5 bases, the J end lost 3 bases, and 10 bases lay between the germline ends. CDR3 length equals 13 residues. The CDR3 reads CASSDGGHYGYTF. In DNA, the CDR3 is TGTGCCAGCAGTGACGGGGGACACTATGGCTACACCTTC.

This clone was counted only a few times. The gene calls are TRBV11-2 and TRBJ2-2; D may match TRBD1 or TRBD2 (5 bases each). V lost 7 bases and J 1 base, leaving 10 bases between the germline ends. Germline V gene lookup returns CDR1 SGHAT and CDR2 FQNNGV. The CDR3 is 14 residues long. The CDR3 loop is CASIWGMNTGELFF. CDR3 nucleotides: TGTGCCAGCATCTGGGGGATGAACACCGGGGAGCTGTTTTTT.

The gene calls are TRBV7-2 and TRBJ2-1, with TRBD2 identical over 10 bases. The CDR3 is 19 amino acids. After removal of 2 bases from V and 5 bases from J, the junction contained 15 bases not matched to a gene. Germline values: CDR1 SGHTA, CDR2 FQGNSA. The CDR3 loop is CASSLRGLGLAGVDNEQFF. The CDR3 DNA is TGTGCCAGCAGCTTAAGGGGTTTAGGGCTAGCGGGAGTCGACAATGAGCAGTTCTTC.

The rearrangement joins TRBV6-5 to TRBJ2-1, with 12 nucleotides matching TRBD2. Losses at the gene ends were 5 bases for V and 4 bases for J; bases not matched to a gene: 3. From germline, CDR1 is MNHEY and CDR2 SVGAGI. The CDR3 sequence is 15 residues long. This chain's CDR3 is CASSRGLAGYNEQFF. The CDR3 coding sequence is TGTGCCAGCAGTCGCGGACTAGCGGGGTACAATGAGCAGTTCTTC.

Written as DNA, the CDR3 is TGCGCCAGCAGCTTGGCCTATTCGACAGCCCTAACAGATACGCAGTATTTT. Translated, it gives CASSLAYSTALTDTQYF. V is TRBV5-1 and J is TRBJ2-3, with D maybe TRBD1 (5 bases). CDR3 length: 17 amino acids. Germline V gene data show CDR1 as SGHRS and CDR2 as YFSETQ. V lost 0 bases and J lost 3, with 17 bases in between.

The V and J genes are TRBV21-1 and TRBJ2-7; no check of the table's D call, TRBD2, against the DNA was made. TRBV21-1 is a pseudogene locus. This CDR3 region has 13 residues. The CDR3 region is CASRLATSYEQYF. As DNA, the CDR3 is TGTGCCAGCAGACTAGCGACATCCTACGAGCAGTACTTC.

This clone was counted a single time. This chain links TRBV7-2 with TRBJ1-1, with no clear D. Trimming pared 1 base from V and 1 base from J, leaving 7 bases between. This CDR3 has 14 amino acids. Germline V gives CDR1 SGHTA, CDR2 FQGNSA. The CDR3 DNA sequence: TGTGCCAGCAGCTTAGGCCTATCGAACACTGAAGCTTTCTTT. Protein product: CASSLGLSNTEAFF.

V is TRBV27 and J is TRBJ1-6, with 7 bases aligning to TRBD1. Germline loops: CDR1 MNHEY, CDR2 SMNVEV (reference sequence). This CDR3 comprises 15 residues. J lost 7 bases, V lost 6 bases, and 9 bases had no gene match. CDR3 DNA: TGTGCCAGCAGATACAGTGACAGGGCCAATTCACCCCTCCACTTT. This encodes CASRYSDRANSPLHF.

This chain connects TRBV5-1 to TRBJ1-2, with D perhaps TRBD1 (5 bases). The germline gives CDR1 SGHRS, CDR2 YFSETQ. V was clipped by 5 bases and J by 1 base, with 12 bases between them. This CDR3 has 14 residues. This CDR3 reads CASRIWGSNYGYTF. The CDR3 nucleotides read TGCGCCAGCAGAATATGGGGCAGTAACTATGGCTACACCTTC.

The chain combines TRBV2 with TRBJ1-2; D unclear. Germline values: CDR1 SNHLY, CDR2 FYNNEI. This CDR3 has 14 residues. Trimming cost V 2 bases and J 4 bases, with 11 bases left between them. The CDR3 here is CASSEMLVPYGYTF. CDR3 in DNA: TGTGCCAGCAGTGAAATGTTGGTCCCCTATGGCTACACCTTC.

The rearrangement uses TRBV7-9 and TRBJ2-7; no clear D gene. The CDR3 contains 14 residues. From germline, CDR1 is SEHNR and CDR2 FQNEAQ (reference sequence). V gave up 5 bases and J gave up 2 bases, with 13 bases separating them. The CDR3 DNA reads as TGTGCCAGCAGCCCTGACCCGGGCCCCTACGAGCAGTACTTC. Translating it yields CASSPDPGPYEQYF.

DNA for the CDR3: TGTGCCAGCAAATCCGTGGCGGGGGCCTACAATGAGCAGTTCTTC. Its protein product is CASKSVAGAYNEQFF. The rearrangement links TRBV7-2 to TRBJ2-1; 7 nucleotides match TRBD2. Trimming at V came to 7 bases and at J to 2 bases, leaving 8 bases not matched to a gene. The CDR3 covers 15 residues. CDR1 is SGHTA and CDR2 is FQGNSA in the germline V gene. Together with reference TRBV7-2 and TRBJ2-1, the CDR3 gives the full variable domain: GAGVSQSPSNKVTEKGKDVELRCDPISGHTALYWYRQSLGQGLEFLIYFQGNSAPDKSGLPSDRFSAERTGGSVSTLTIQRTQQEDSAVYLCASKSVAGAYNEQFFGPGTRLTVL.

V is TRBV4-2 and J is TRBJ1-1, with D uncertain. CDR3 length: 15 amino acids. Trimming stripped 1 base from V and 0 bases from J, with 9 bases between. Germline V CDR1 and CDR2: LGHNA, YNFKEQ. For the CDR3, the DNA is TGTGCCAGCAGCCAAGGAGGGCAGATGAACACTGAAGCTTTCTTT. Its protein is CASSQGGQMNTEAFF.

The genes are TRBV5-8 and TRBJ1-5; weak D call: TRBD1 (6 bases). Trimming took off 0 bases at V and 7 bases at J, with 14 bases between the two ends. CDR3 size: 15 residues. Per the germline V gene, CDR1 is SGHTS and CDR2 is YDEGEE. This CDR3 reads CASSLVRGRGQPQHF. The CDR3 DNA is TGTGCCAGCAGCTTGGTCAGGGGCCGGGGGCAGCCCCAGCATTTT.

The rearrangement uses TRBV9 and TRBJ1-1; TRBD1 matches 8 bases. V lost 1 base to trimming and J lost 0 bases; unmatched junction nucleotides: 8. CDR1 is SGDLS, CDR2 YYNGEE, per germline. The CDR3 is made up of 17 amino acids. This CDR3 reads CASSVYRGSSVNTEAFF. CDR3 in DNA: TGTGCCAGCAGCGTATACAGGGGGAGCTCCGTGAACACTGAAGCTTTCTTT.

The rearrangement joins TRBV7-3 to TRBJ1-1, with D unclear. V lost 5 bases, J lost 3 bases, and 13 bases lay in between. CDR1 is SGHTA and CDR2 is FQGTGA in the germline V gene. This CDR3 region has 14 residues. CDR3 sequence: CASSQSHGDTEAFF. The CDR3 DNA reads TGTGCCAGCAGCCAAAGCCACGGGGACACTGAAGCTTTCTTT.

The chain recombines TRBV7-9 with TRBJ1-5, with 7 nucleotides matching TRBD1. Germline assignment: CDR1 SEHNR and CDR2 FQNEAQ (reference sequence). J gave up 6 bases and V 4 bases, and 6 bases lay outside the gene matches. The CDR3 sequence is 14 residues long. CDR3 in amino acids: CASSSTGLIQPQHF. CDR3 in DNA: TGTGCCAGCAGCTCGACAGGGTTGATTCAGCCCCAGCATTTT.

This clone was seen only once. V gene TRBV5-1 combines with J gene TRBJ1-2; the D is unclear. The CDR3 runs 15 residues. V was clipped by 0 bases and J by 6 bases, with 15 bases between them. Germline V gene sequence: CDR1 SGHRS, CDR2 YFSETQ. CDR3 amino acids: CASSLEAAQVDGYTF. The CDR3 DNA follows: TGCGCCAGCAGCTTGGAGGCGGCGCAGGTTGATGGCTACACCTTC.

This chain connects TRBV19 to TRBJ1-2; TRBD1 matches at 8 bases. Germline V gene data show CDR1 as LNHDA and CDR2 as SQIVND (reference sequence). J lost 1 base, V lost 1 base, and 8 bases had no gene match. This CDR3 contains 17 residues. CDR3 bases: TGTGCCAGTAGTATAGCGGGTGCGGGACAGGTTAACTATGGCTACACCTTC. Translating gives CASSIAGAGQVNYGYTF.

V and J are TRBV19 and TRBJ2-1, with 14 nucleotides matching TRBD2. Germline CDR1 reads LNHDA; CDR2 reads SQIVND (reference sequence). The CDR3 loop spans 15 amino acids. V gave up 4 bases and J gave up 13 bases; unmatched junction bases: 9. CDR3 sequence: CASSTSGLAGESQFF. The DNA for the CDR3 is TGTGCCAGTAGTACGTCGGGACTAGCGGGAGAATCCCAGTTCTTC.

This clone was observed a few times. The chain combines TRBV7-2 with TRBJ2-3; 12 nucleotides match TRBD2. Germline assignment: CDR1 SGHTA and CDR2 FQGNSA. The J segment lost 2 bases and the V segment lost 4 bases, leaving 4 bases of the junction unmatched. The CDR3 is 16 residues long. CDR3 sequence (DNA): TGTGCCAGCAGCTCGACTAGCGGGAGACCCACAGATACGCAGTATTTT. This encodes CASSSTSGRPTDTQYF.

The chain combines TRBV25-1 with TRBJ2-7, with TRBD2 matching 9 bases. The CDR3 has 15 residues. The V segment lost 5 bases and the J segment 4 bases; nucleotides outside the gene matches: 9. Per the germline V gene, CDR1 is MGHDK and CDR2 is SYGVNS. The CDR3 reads CASSSAGGRLYEQYF. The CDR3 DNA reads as TGTGCCAGCAGTTCCGCGGGAGGGCGTCTTTACGAGCAGTACTTC.

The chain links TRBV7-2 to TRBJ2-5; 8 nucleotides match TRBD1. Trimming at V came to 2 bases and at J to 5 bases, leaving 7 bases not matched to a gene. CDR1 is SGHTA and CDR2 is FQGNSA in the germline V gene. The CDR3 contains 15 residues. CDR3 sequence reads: CASSLNRGTGETQYF. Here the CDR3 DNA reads TGTGCCAGCAGCTTAAACCGGGGGACAGGCGAGACCCAGTACTTC.

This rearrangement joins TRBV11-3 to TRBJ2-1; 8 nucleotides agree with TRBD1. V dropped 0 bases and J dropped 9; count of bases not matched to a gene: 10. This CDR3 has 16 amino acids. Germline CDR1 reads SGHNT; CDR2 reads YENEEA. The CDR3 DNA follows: TGTGCCAGCAGCTTAGATTCGCAGGGGGCACGGAGTGAGCAGTTCTTC. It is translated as CASSLDSQGARSEQFF.

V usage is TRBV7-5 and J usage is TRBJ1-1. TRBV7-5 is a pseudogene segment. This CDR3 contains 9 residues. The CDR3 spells CARPIEAFF. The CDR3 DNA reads TGTGCCAGACCTATAGAAGCTTTCTTT.

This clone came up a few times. CDR3 nucleotides: TGTGCCATCAGTGAGTCGGGACTAGCGGGGGAAGATACGCAGTATTTT. Translation: CAISESGLAGEDTQYF. The rearrangement joins TRBV10-3 to TRBJ2-3; TRBD2 matches 14 bases. J gave up 5 bases and V 0 bases, and 1 base lay outside the gene matches. The CDR3 contains 16 residues. Germline lookup yields CDR1 ENHRY and CDR2 SYGVKD.

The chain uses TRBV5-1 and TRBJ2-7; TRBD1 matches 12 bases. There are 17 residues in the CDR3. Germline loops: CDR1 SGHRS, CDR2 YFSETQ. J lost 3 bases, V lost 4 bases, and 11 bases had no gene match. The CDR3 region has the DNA TGCGCCAGCAGCCTATCGACCGGGACAGGGGGCCTCTACGAGCAGTACTTC. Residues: CASSLSTGTGGLYEQYF. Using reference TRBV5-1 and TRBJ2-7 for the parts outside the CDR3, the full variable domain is KAGVTQTPRYLIKTRGQQVTLSCSPISGHRSVSWYQQTPGQGLQFLFEYFSETQRNKGNFPGRFSGRQFSNSRSEMNVSTLELGDSALYLCASSLSTGTGGLYEQYFGPGTRLTVT.

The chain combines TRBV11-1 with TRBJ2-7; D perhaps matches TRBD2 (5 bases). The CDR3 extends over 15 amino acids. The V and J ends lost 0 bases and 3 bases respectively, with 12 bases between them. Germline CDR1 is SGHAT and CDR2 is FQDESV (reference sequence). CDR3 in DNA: TGTGCCAGCAGCTTAGCTGGCGGGCCGAACTACGAGCAGTACTTC. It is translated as CASSLAGGPNYEQYF.

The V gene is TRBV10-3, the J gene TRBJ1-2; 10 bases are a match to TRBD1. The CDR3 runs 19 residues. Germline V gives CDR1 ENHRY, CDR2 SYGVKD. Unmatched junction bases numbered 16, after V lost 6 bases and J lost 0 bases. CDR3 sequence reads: CAIRGGTGTGALANYGYTF. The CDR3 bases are TGTGCCATCAGAGGTGGGACCGGGACAGGGGCCCTTGCTAACTATGGCTACACCTTC.

Here the CDR3 DNA reads TGTGCCAGCGCACAGGGGGTGAACACCGGGGAGCTGTTTTTT. Encoded protein: CASAQGVNTGELFF. This chain joins TRBV11-3 and TRBJ2-2, with 8 nucleotides matching TRBD1. CDR3 length equals 14 residues. Looked up from germline, CDR1 is SGHNT and CDR2 is YENEEA. The V and J ends lost 8 bases and 1 base, in that order; junction bases with no gene match: 3.